The entry below describes one T cell receptor beta chain. The antigen remains unidentified. Libraries were prepared by immunoSEQ multiplex PCR; TCRdb keeps only in-frame clonotypes and omits some of them. The profile shows about 9,100 clones, approximately 98% of them singletons. These data are taken from a study of T cells after posttransplantation cyclophosphamide. The related graft donor's blood sample was taken on the day of bone marrow donation. Points from the study as a whole: TRB clonality was highly associated with recipient CMV seropositivity and reactivation. Later post-transplant blood repertoires were often dominated by donor CD8+ memory clones.

This CDR3 has 13 amino acids. Germline-derived CDR1 and CDR2 are SGDLS and YYNGEE. The V end was cut by 3 bases, the J end by 4 bases, with 10 bases between. The chain has TRBV9 and TRBJ2-5; D remains ambiguous. The sequence came from a man aged 50 to 59 in good health, CMV-negative, and a related stem cell transplant donor. Sequenced: naive CD8+ T cells sorted from PBMCs. CDR3 sequence reads: CASSAEIPETQYF. CDR3 DNA sequence: TGTGCCAGCAGCGCGGAGATTCCAGAGACCCAGTACTTC. Together with reference TRBV9 and TRBJ2-5, the CDR3 gives the full variable domain: DSGVTQTPKHLITATGQRVTLRCSPRSGDLSVYWYQQSLDQGLQFLIQYYNGEERAKGNILERFSAQQFPDLHSELNLSSLELGDSALYFCASSAEIPETQYFGPGTRLLVL.